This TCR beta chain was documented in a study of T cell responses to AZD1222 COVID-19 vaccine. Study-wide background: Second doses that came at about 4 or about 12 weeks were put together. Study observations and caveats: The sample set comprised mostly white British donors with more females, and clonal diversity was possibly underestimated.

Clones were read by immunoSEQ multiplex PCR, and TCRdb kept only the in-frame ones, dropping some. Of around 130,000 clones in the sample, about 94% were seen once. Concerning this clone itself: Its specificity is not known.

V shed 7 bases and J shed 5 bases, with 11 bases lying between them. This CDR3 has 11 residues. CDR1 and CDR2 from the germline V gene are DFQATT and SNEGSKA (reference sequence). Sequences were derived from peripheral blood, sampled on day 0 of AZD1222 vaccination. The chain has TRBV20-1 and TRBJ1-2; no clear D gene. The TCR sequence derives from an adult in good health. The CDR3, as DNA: TGCAGTGTCCCGGGAGGTTATGGCTACACCTTC. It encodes CSVPGGYGYTF.